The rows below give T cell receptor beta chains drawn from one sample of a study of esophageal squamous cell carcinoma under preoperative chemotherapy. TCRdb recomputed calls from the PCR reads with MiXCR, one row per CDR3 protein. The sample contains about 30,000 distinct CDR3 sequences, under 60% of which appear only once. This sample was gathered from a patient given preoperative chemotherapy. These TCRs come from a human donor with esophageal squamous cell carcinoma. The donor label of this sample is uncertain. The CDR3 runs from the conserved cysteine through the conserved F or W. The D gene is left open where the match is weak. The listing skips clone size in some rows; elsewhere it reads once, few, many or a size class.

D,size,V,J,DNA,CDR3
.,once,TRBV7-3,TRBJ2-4,TGTGCCAGCAGCGCCACGGGGCCCTCAGCTAAGGACATTCAGTACTTC,CASSATGPSAKDIQYF
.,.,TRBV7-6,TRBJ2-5,TGTGCCAGCAGCTTGGGTGGCCGTGACAAAAACACCCAGTACTTC,CASSLGGRDKNTQYF
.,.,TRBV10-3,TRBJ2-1,TGTGCCATCGCAGCATCTGACGAGCAGTTCTTC,CAIAASDEQFF
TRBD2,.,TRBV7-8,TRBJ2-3,TGTGCCAGCAGCCCGATAGCGGGAGCTACAGATATGCAGTATTTC,CASSPIAGATDMQYF
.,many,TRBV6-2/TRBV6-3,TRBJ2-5,TGTGCCAGCAGTGCCCAGACAGATTGGGAGACCCAGTACTTC,CASSAQTDWETQYF
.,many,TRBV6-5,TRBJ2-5,TGTGCCACCGCTCTAGGGACGGACCAAGAGACCCAGTACTTC,CATALGTDQETQYF
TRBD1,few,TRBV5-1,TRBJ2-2,TGCGCCAGCAGCCGACAGGGGGCAGAGTACACCGGGGAGCTGTTTTTT,CASSRQGAEYTGELFF
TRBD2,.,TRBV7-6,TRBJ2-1,TGTGCCAGCAGCCCAATAGCGGGAGTGGACTACAATGAGCAGTTCTTC,CASSPIAGVDYNEQFF
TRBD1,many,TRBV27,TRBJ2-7,TGTGCCAGCAGAGGGGGGACAGGGAGGCAGGGCGAGCAGTACTTC,CASRGGTGRQGEQYF
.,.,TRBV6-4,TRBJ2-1,TGTGCCAGCAGTGACTCCCGAGGCAATGAGCAGTTCTTC,CASSDSRGNEQFF
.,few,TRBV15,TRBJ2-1,TGTGCCACCAGCAGAGGAGGGGGGTCCTGGTACAATGAGCAGTTCTTC,CATSRGGGSWYNEQFF
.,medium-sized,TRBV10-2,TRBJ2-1,TGCGCCAGCAGTGAGTTTGGAATTGAGCAGTTCTTC,CASSEFGIEQFF
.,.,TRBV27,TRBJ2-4,TGTGCCAGCCGTAGGGGCCGGTCAAATGGGATCCAGTACTTC,CASRRGRSNGIQYF
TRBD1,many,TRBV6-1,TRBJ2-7,TGTGCCAGCAGACAGGGGTCCTACGAGCAGTACTTC,CASRQGSYEQYF
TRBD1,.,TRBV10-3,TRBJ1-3,TGTGCCATCAGTGGGGGACAGGACTCTGGAAACACCATATATTTT,CAISGGQDSGNTIYF
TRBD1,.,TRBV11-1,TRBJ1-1,TGTGCCAGCAGCCAATCGACTACAGGGGGACCTGAAGCTTTCTTT,CASSQSTTGGPEAFF
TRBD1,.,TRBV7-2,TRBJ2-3,TGTGCCTGCAGGGGGCAGGGGGGCCGAGAGAAAGATACCCAGTACTTT,CACRGQGGREKDTQYF
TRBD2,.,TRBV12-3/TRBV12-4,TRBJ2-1,TGTGCCAGCAGTTTAGCAAAGCGGGAGAGGGGGAATGCGCAGTATTTC,CASSLAKRERGNAQYF
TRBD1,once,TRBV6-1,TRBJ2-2,TGTGCCAGCAGACCTCCGGGACAGGGGAACACCGGTACGCTGTATTTT,CASRPPGQGNTGTLYF
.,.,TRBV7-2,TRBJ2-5,TGTGCCAGCGGCTTCGGGGGCCGTGACCAAGAGACCCAGTACTTC,CASGFGGRDQETQYF
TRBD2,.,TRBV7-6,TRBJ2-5,TGTGCCAGCAGCTTCCTAGCGGGGGGGAGCACAGAGACCCAGTACTTT,CASSFLAGGSTETQYF
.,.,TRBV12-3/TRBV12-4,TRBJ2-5,TGTGCGGGGCTCTCCCCCGGTGACCAAGACACTCAGTACTTC,CAGLSPGDQDTQYF
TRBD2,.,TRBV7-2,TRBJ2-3,TGTGCCAGCAGCGCCTCGGGGGGGAGAGGGAAAAATACGCAGTATTTT,CASSASGGRGKNTQYF
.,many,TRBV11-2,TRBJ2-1,TGTGCCAGCAGCCCCAAGAATGAGCAGTTCTTC,CASSPKNEQFF
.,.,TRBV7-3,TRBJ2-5,TGTGCCAGCAGCGCGGTGCCGGCGGGCCGGGTCAAAAAGACCCAGTACTTC,CASSAVPAGRVKKTQYF
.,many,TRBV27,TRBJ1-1,TGTGCCAGCAGTTTATCAGTTCGGCTAAACACTGAAGCTTTCTTT,CASSLSVRLNTEAFF
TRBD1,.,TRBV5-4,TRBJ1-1,TGTGCCAGCAGCTTGGGATACAGGGGGCAAACTGAAGCTTTCTTT,CASSLGYRGQTEAFF
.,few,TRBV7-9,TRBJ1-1,TGTGCCAGCAGCCCGCTAGGGGCGAACACTGAAGCTTTCTTT,CASSPLGANTEAFF
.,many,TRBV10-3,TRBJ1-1,TGTGCCATCAGCCCTACGAGAGGCACTGAAGCTTTCTTT,CAISPTRGTEAFF
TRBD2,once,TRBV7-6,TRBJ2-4,TGTGCCAGCAGCTTGGGTCCGGGCATCGCGGGGGGTGCCAAAAACACCCAGTACTTC,CASSLGPGIAGGAKNTQYF
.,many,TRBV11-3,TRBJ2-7,TGTGCCAGCAGCCACGGACTAGGGGGACCCTACGAGCAGTACTTC,CASSHGLGGPYEQYF
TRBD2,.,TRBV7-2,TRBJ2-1,TGTGCCAGCAGCTTCGCTAGCGGGAGGGTGAATGCGCAGTTCTTC,CASSFASGRVNAQFF
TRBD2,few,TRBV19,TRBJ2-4,TGTGCCAGTAGTATAGGGGGACTAGCGCCAAACTTC,CASSIGGLAPNF
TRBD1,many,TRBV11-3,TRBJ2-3,TGTGCCAGCAGCTTAGAAGGCGAGACAGGGACACCCGGGGATACGCAGTATTTT,CASSLEGETGTPGDTQYF
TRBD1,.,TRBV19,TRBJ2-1,TGTGCCAGTACCCCAACCGGGACAGGGGATAATGAGCAGTTCTTC,CASTPTGTGDNEQFF
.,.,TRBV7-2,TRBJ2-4,TGTGCCAGCAGCCGAGGGCACAGCCGTAACCGAGACACCCAGTACTTC,CASSRGHSRNRDTQYF
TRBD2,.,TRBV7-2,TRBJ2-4,TGCGCCAGCACCTGGGCGGGAGCCAAAGATATTCAGTATTTC,CASTWAGAKDIQYF
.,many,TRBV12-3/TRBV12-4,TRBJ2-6,TGTGCCAGCAGCGCACGGGGGGCCAACGTCCTGACTTTC,CASSARGANVLTF
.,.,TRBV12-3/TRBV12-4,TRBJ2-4,TGTGCGTGTACCGCCCGCGGGGCCAAAAACATTCAGTACTTC,CACTARGAKNIQYF